The 3 T cell receptor beta chains in this list originate from one sample, sequenced in a study of T cell responses to AZD1222 COVID-19 vaccine. Produced via immunoSEQ multiplex PCR; TCRdb's table is partial and in-frame only. The sample holds approximately 100,000 clones, 91% seen once. The input for sequencing was peripheral blood, taken on day 0 of AZD1222 vaccination. All receptors derive from an adult in good health.

The rearrangement links TRBV7-3 to TRBJ1-1, with a possible D match to TRBD1 (6 bases). This CDR3 is built from 15 residues. Trimming left V 2 bases short and J 0 bases short, with 10 bases between. The germline gives CDR1 SGHTA, CDR2 FQGTGA. CDR3 amino acids: CASSLVAGVNTEAFF. CDR3 coding DNA: TGTGCCAGCAGCTTAGTCGCAGGGGTGAACACTGAAGCTTTCTTT.

The rearrangement joins TRBV10-2 to TRBJ2-2, with 7 bases aligning to TRBD2. Trimming removed 7 bases from V and 4 bases from J; junction bases left unmatched: 12. Germline assignment: CDR1 WSHSY and CDR2 SAAADI. The CDR3 runs 16 residues. For the CDR3, the DNA is TGCGCCAGCAATTCCTTCCTAGCGGCCACCACCGGGGAGCTGTTTTTT. Translation: CASNSFLAATTGELFF.

V gene TRBV4-3 combines with J gene TRBJ1-4; D unresolved. CDR1 is LGHNA and CDR2 is YSLEER in the germline V gene. The germline V and J ends were trimmed by 0 bases and 7 bases, with 15 bases remaining between them. CDR3 length equals 16 residues. The CDR3 here is CASSQDSLTWTEKLFF. For the CDR3, the DNA is TGCGCCAGCAGCCAAGATTCCTTGACATGGACTGAAAAACTGTTTTTT.